The next 16 T cell receptor beta chains were all read from a single sample in a study of cytomegalovirus exposure and HLA in healthy donors. Researchers ran the PCR with 60 Vbeta and 13 Jbeta primers. Libraries were prepared by immunoSEQ multiplex PCR; TCRdb keeps only in-frame clonotypes and omits some of them. The data contain 100,000 or so clones, about 78% of them singletons. Sequencing was performed on PBMCs. Receptor source: a man younger than 45 in good health and CMV-seronegative.

The chain carries TRBV19 and TRBJ2-7; possible D gene TRBD2, 6 bases. Germline CDR1 is LNHDA and CDR2 is SQIVND (reference sequence). CDR3 length equals 15 residues. V lost 5 bases and J 3 bases, leaving 17 bases between the germline ends. The CDR3 sequence is CASSPTGTLGYEQYF. CDR3 DNA: TGTGCCAGTAGTCCGACCGGGACTCTGGGCTACGAGCAGTACTTC.

This clone was picked up one time. The chain employs TRBV15 and TRBJ2-5; D ambiguous. CDR1 and CDR2 (germline): LNHNV, YYDKDF (reference sequence). This CDR3 region has 13 residues. Trimming removed 0 bases at V and 5 bases at J, with 7 bases between. The CDR3 reads CATSRDSFETQYF. CDR3 in DNA: TGTGCCACCAGCAGAGATTCTTTCGAGACCCAGTACTTC.

The rearrangement uses TRBV27 and TRBJ2-1, with D hard to call. V lost 6 bases and J lost 7, with 10 bases in between. This CDR3 is built from 12 residues. Germline lookup yields CDR1 MNHEY and CDR2 SMNVEV (reference sequence). CDR3 residues: CASRALSNEQFF. CDR3 DNA sequence: TGTGCCAGCAGAGCTTTGTCGAATGAGCAGTTCTTC.

The chain combines TRBV5-4 with TRBJ2-2; 7 bases fit TRBD1. The CDR3 covers 15 residues. V trimming: 1 base; J trimming: 4 bases; junction bases outside the gene matches: 4. The germline CDR1 and CDR2 sequences are SGHNT and YYREEE (reference sequence). Written as DNA, the CDR3 is TGTGCCAGCAGCTTGTCGGGACAGAGCACCGGGGAGCTGTTTTTT. It specifies CASSLSGQSTGELFF.

The chain combines TRBV19 with TRBJ1-5; 8 nucleotides match TRBD1. V shed 3 bases, J shed 6 bases, and the junction held 4 bases outside the gene matches. Germline V gene sequence: CDR1 LNHDA, CDR2 SQIVND (reference sequence). The CDR3 is 14 amino acids. The CDR3 sequence is CASSMADRGQPQHF. The CDR3 bases are TGTGCCAGTAGTATGGCAGACAGGGGTCAGCCCCAGCATTTT.

This sequence joins TRBV5-1 and TRBJ1-2; no definite D call. V was cut by 0 bases and J by 7 bases, with 13 bases left in between. This CDR3 spans 14 amino acids. Germline V gives CDR1 SGHRS, CDR2 YFSETQ. The CDR3 coding sequence is TGCGCCAGCAGCTTGGGAGCGGGCAACGGTGGCTACACCTTC. As protein: CASSLGAGNGGYTF.

The gene calls are TRBV5-4 and TRBJ2-7; 8 nucleotides align to TRBD2. Germline CDR1 and CDR2: SGHNT and YYREEE (reference sequence). CDR3 size: 13 residues. V dropped 4 bases and J dropped 7; count of bases not matched to a gene: 7. The CDR3 protein is CASSPRLAKEQYF. In DNA, the CDR3 is TGTGCCAGCAGCCCCAGACTAGCGAAGGAGCAGTACTTC.

The V and J genes are TRBV18 and TRBJ1-2; TRBD1 matches at 7 bases. The CDR3 is 13 amino acids. Losses at the gene ends were 4 bases for V and 4 bases for J; bases not matched to a gene: 3. CDR1 is KGHSH, CDR2 LQKENI, per germline. CDR3 nucleotides: TGTGCCAGCTCACAAGACAGGGTCTATGGCTACACCTTC. The encoded protein is CASSQDRVYGYTF.

This clone has just one count. V usage is TRBV19 and J usage is TRBJ2-5; 7 bases agree with TRBD1. The ends lost 3 bases at V and 4 bases at J; junction bases unmatched: 11. Germline CDR1 is LNHDA and CDR2 is SQIVND (reference sequence). The CDR3 totals 16 residues. This CDR3 reads CASSMALDRVRETQYF. The CDR3 DNA reads TGTGCCAGTAGTATGGCCCTAGACAGGGTGAGAGAGACCCAGTACTTC.

V usage is TRBV10-3 and J usage is TRBJ2-5, with TRBD2 identical over 8 bases. CDR3 size: 16 residues. After removal of 2 bases from V and 4 bases from J, the junction contained 9 bases not matched to a gene. Germline CDR1 and CDR2: ENHRY and SYGVKD. CDR3 sequence reads: CAISEGAGGPLETQYF. CDR3 nucleotide sequence: TGTGCCATCAGTGAGGGGGCGGGGGGTCCTCTAGAGACCCAGTACTTC.

This clone was detected a few times. The chain links TRBV10-1 to TRBJ1-1; D gene uncertain. V gave up 0 bases and J gave up 3 bases, with 17 bases separating them. The length of the CDR3 is 17 residues. Germline lookup yields CDR1 WNHNN and CDR2 SYGVQD (reference sequence). The CDR3 sequence: CASSESRIASPDTEAFF. CDR3 coding DNA: TGCGCCAGCAGTGAGTCGCGAATCGCCTCTCCCGACACTGAAGCTTTCTTT.

This clone was counted only a few times. V usage is TRBV7-9 and J usage is TRBJ2-5; 7 bases agree with TRBD2. Per germline, CDR1 SEHNR and CDR2 FQNEAQ (reference sequence). There are 16 residues in the CDR3. J was trimmed by 3 bases and V by 8 bases; bases with no gene match: 15. Here the CDR3 reads CASSPRTGLAEETQYF. The CDR3 coding sequence is TGTGCCAGCTCTCCACGGACCGGGCTAGCGGAAGAGACCCAGTACTTC.

The V call is TRBV7-9, the J call TRBJ2-5, with TRBD2 as a possible D gene (5 bases). The germline V gene has CDR1 SEHNR and CDR2 FQNEAQ (reference sequence). Between the trimmed V and J ends, which lost 3 bases and 3 bases, there was a span of 14 bases. This CDR3 contains 15 residues. CDR3 sequence (DNA): TGTGCCAGCAGCTTTGACCTAGCCTTAAAAGAGACCCAGTACTTC. It codes for CASSFDLALKETQYF.

This chain uses TRBV27 with TRBJ2-7; D perhaps matches TRBD2 (5 bases). Trimming removed 5 bases at V and 3 bases at J, with 17 bases between. The V gene's germline CDR1 is MNHEY and CDR2 SMNVEV (reference sequence). The CDR3 runs to 15 residues. The CDR3 region has the DNA TGTGCCAGCAGTCTCGGAAGCGGAGGTGTCTACGAGCAGTACTTC. Its protein product is CASSLGSGGVYEQYF.

Only one count was recorded for this clone. The CDR3 loop is CASSETGSPDTQYF. CDR3 bases: TGTGCCAGCAGCGAGACAGGGAGTCCAGATACGCAGTATTTT. The genes are TRBV5-6 and TRBJ2-3, with 7 bases that match TRBD1. Unmatched junction bases numbered 6, after V lost 4 bases and J lost 4 bases. The CDR3 is 14 residues long. The germline CDR1 and CDR2 sequences are SGHDT and YYEEEE.

This chain links TRBV7-9 with TRBJ2-1; 10 bases agree with TRBD2. Trimming took 4 bases from V and 4 from J; bases not matched to a gene: 4. The germline V gene has CDR1 SEHNR and CDR2 FQNEAQ (reference sequence). The CDR3 sequence is 15 residues long. DNA for the CDR3: TGTGCCAGCAGCTCGGTAGCGGGGGGTTACAATGAGCAGTTCTTC. Its translation is CASSSVAGGYNEQFF.